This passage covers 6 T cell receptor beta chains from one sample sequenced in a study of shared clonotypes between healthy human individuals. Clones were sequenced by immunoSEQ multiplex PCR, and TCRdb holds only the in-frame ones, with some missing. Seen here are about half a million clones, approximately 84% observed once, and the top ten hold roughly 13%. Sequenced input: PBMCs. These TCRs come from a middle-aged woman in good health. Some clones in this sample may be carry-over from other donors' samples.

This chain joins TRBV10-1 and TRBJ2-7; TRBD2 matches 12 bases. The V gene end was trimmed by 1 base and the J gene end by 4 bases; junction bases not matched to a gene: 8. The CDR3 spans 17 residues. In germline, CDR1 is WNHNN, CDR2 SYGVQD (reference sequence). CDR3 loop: CASSEFPSSGRAYEQYF. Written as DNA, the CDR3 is TGCGCCAGCAGTGAGTTCCCTTCTAGCGGGAGGGCGTACGAGCAGTACTTC.

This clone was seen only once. In DNA form, the CDR3 reads TGTGCCAGCAGTTACGGTGGAGCGGGAGGTGAAGAGACCCAGTACTTC. Protein: CASSYGGAGGEETQYF. This chain uses TRBV6-5 with TRBJ2-5, with 9 bases identical to TRBD2. The CDR3 runs to 16 residues. CDR1 and CDR2 (germline): MNHEY, SVGAGI. J was trimmed by 3 bases and V by 2 bases; bases with no gene match: 7.

For the CDR3, the DNA is TGTGCCAGCAGTTCCCCCTGGGCTAGCGGGAGCGCAGGGTCCCTCGAGCAGTACTTC. This gives the protein CASSSPWASGSAGSLEQYF. The V call is TRBV28, the J call TRBJ2-7; TRBD2 aligns across 10 bases. The V gene's germline CDR1 is MDHEN and CDR2 SYDVKM. The CDR3 has 19 amino acids. V gave up 4 bases and J gave up 6 bases; unmatched junction bases: 21.

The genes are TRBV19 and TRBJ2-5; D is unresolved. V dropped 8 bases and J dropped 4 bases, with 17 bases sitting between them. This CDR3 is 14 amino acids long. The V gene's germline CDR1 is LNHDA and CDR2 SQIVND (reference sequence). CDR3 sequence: CASRPRQNGETQYF. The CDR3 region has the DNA TGTGCCAGTCGCCCACGGCAAAACGGAGAGACCCAGTACTTC.

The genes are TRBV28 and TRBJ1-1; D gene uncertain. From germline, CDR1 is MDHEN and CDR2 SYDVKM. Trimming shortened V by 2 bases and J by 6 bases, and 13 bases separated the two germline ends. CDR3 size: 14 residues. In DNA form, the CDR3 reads TGTGCCAGCAGTTTACCCCGACGATTTGCTGAAGCTTTCTTT. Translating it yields CASSLPRRFAEAFF.

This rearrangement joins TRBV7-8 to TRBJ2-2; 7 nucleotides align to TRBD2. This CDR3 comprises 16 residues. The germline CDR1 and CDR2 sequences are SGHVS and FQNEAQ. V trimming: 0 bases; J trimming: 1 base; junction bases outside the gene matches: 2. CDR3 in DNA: TGTGCCAGCAGCTTAGCGGGCGGGAGGAACACCGGGGAGCTGTTTTTT. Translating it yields CASSLAGGRNTGELFF.